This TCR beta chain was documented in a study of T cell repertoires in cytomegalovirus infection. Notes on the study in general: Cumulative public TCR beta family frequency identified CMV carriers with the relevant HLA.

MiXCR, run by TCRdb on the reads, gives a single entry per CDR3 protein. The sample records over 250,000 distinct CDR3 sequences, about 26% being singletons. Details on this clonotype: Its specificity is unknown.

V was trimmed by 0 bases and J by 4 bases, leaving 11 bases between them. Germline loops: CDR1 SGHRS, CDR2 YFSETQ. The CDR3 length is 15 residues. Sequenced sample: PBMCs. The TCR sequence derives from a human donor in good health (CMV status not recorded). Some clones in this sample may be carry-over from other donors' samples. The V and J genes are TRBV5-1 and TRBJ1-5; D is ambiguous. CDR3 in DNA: TGCGCCAGCAGCTTGGGGCTAGGTTTTAATCAGCCCCAGCATTTT. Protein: CASSLGLGFNQPQHF. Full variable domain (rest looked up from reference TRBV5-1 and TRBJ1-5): KAGVTQTPRYLIKTRGQQVTLSCSPISGHRSVSWYQQTPGQGLQFLFEYFSETQRNKGNFPGRFSGRQFSNSRSEMNVSTLELGDSALYLCASSLGLGFNQPQHFGDGTRLSIL.